The clone carrying this T cell receptor beta chain showed up just a few times. This specimen belongs to a study of blood T cell repertoires in COVID-19. Looking at the study overall: From the United States, Italy and Spain came samples of acute and convalescent COVID-19. In each case, the material was cDNA or gDNA derived from T cells, B-cell-depleted T cells, or PBMCs.

Original processing notes: Amplification with reference gene primers provided the estimates of nucleated cell counts. Libraries were prepared by immunoSEQ multiplex PCR; TCRdb keeps only in-frame clonotypes and omits some of them. That table gives V, J and clone size, and the DNA gave D and trimming. The sample includes about 73,000 clones, around 77% seen only once; the top ten take under 3%. Seattle's enrolled individuals joined amid active infection and were then monitored longitudinally. Sequencing input: peripheral blood. The TCR comes from a man aged 70-80 years with COVID-19, enrolled during active disease.

CDR3 region: CASSLTPRQGIPGNTIYF. The CDR3 DNA follows: TGTGCCAGCAGCTTAACCCCACGACAGGGGATTCCCGGAAACACCATATATTTT. The V call is TRBV7-6, the J call TRBJ1-3; 8 bases are a match to TRBD1. V shed 2 bases, J shed 4 bases, and the junction held 13 bases outside the gene matches. The CDR3 extends over 18 amino acids. Germline CDR1 reads SGHVS; CDR2 reads FNYEAQ.